The 15 T cell receptor beta chains reported below all come from one sample, sequenced in a study of OX40 agonist ivuxolimab in advanced cancers. TCRdb's copy holds only in-frame clones and misses some; the assay was immunoSEQ multiplex PCR. The repertoire holds about 48,000 clones, with 65% to 85% as singletons. This specimen consisted of CD4+ or CD8+ T cells sorted from blood, obtained in a trial of the OX40 agonist ivuxolimab. These receptors were collected from an adult with an advanced solid tumor such as melanoma, head and neck, liver or kidney cancer.

The chain recombines TRBV27 with TRBJ2-5, with 9 bases identical to TRBD1. CDR3 length: 17 residues. Germline assignment: CDR1 MNHEY and CDR2 SMNVEV (reference sequence). V lost 6 bases to trimming and J lost 3 bases; unmatched junction nucleotides: 14. CDR3 residues: CASSSGGDRVWEETQYF. CDR3 coding DNA: TGTGCCAGCAGCTCAGGCGGGGACAGGGTTTGGGAAGAGACCCAGTACTTC.

This clone was recorded only once. The V and J genes are TRBV27 and TRBJ2-4, with TRBD1 identical over 7 bases. The CDR3 has 13 amino acids. V gave up 7 bases and J gave up 9 bases; unmatched junction bases: 9. CDR1 is MNHEY and CDR2 is SMNVEV in the germline V gene (reference sequence). The CDR3 loop reads CASKQSGQVIQYF. CDR3 DNA sequence: TGTGCCAGCAAGCAAAGTGGACAGGTCATTCAGTACTTC.

V usage is TRBV6-1 and J usage is TRBJ1-2; D is unresolved. Germline V gene data show CDR1 as MNHNS and CDR2 as SASEGT. There are 14 residues in the CDR3. V was shortened by 1 base and J by 4 bases, with 10 bases between the two germline ends. CDR3 nucleotides: TGTGCCAGCAGTGAAGGGGCGTATTTCTATGGCTACACCTTC. It is translated as CASSEGAYFYGYTF.

This sequence joins TRBV4-2 and TRBJ2-7; 11 bases align to TRBD1. The length of the CDR3 is 18 residues. The J segment lost 0 bases and the V segment lost 1 base, leaving 8 bases of the junction unmatched. Germline V gives CDR1 LGHNA, CDR2 YNFKEQ. The CDR3 loop reads CASSQVSPGTGGSYEQYF. The DNA of the CDR3 is TGTGCCAGCAGCCAAGTGTCCCCCGGGACAGGGGGCTCCTACGAGCAGTACTTC.

The V gene is TRBV9, the J gene TRBJ2-7; TRBD2 might be the D (5 bases). The CDR3 runs 13 residues. Per germline, CDR1 SGDLS and CDR2 YYNGEE. V was shortened by 2 bases and J by 7 bases, with 13 bases between the two germline ends. Here the CDR3 reads CASSVANSGEQYF. DNA for the CDR3: TGTGCCAGCAGCGTCGCTAACTCGGGGGAGCAGTACTTC.

The genes are TRBV5-4 and TRBJ2-1, with 9 bases lining up with TRBD2. After removal of 0 bases from V and 5 bases from J, the junction contained 6 bases not matched to a gene. This CDR3 is 16 amino acids long. CDR1 and CDR2 from the germline V gene are SGHNT and YYREEE (reference sequence). CDR3 amino acids: CASSLEGGGADNEQFF. The DNA of the CDR3 is TGTGCCAGCAGCTTGGAAGGCGGGGGGGCCGACAATGAGCAGTTCTTC.

The chain carries TRBV29-1 and TRBJ2-3; TRBD1 or TRBD2 may be the D gene (6 bases each). Looked up from germline, CDR1 is SQVTM and CDR2 is ANQGSEA. CDR3 length equals 16 residues. Trimming stripped 3 bases from V and 0 bases from J, with 16 bases between. CDR3 DNA sequence: TGCAGCGTTGAGAGGGGGACTTCATCTAGCACAGATACGCAGTATTTT. Translation gives CSVERGTSSSTDTQYF.

The chain employs TRBV19 and TRBJ2-2; 9 bases are shared with TRBD2. The CDR3 sequence is 15 residues long. Trimming cost V 3 bases and J 2 bases; bases outside gene matches: 1. In germline, CDR1 is LNHDA, CDR2 SQIVND (reference sequence). CDR3: CASSMLAGNTGELFF. CDR3 DNA sequence: TGTGCCAGTAGTATGCTAGCGGGAAACACCGGGGAGCTGTTTTTT.

V usage is TRBV30 and J usage is TRBJ2-3; 8 bases are shared with TRBD2. The CDR3 is 15 residues long. Germline V gives CDR1 GTSNPN, CDR2 SVGIG (reference sequence). The V gene end was trimmed by 3 bases and the J gene end by 6 bases; junction bases not matched to a gene: 11. CDR3 in DNA: TGTGCCTGGAGCTCGGCTAGCGGGCGGACCGATACGCAGTATTTT. This codes for CAWSSASGRTDTQYF.

This clone appeared once. The rearrangement links TRBV30 to TRBJ1-5; D remains ambiguous. Germline lookup yields CDR1 GTSNPN and CDR2 SVGIG (reference sequence). The CDR3 totals 15 residues. Trimming stripped 2 bases from V and 3 bases from J, with 14 bases between. CDR3 coding DNA: TGTGCCTGGAGTTCTAGCAGAATTGACAATCAGCCCCAGCATTTT. The encoded protein is CAWSSSRIDNQPQHF.

The CDR3 reads CASSALGATNEQYF. The CDR3 bases are TGTGCCAGCAGCGCCCTGGGAGCCACTAACGAGCAGTACTTC. The J gene is TRBJ2-7, the V gene TRBV9, with D possibly TRBD2 on 5 matching bases. The CDR3 runs to 14 residues. Trimming took off 3 bases at V and 5 bases at J, with 15 bases between the two ends. Looked up from germline, CDR1 is SGDLS and CDR2 is YYNGEE.

The chain recombines TRBV7-3 with TRBJ1-1; D is uncertain. Germline CDR1 is SGHTA and CDR2 is FQGTGA. CDR3 length: 15 amino acids. Trimming removed 2 bases from V and 4 bases from J, with 14 bases in between. As DNA, the CDR3 is TGTGCCAGCAGCTTATATGAGGGCAGGACCACTGAAGCTTTCTTT. It specifies CASSLYEGRTTEAFF.

The chain couples TRBV20-1 to TRBJ2-1; D is possibly TRBD2 (6 bases). Germline V gives CDR1 DFQATT, CDR2 SNEGSKA (reference sequence). V lost 6 bases, J lost 10 bases, and 13 bases lay in between. There are 11 residues in the CDR3. The CDR3 nucleotides are TGCAGTGCGGGGGGATGGGAAGAGCAGTTCTTC. As protein: CSAGGWEEQFF.

This clone was observed once. The gene calls are TRBV7-3 and TRBJ2-1; D ambiguous. Trimming cost V 5 bases and J 12 bases, with 17 bases left between them. The germline gives CDR1 SGHTA, CDR2 FQGTGA. The CDR3 has 13 residues. CDR3 nucleotide sequence: TGTGCCAGCAGCCCGAACATCGGATTAGGGCAGTTCTTC. The encoded protein is CASSPNIGLGQFF.

The chain has TRBV4-1 and TRBJ2-4, with D perhaps TRBD2 (7 bases). There are 17 residues in the CDR3. The V end was cut by 1 base, the J end by 6 bases, with 19 bases between. Germline loops: CDR1 MGHRA, CDR2 YSYEKL. The CDR3 DNA sequence: TGCGCCAGCAGCCAAGCCTTCTGGGGGGGCGGGGGAAACATTCAGTACTTC. Translating gives CASSQAFWGGGGNIQYF.